A single sample is the source of the 8 T cell receptor beta chains below, sequenced in a study of blood T cell repertoires in COVID-19. The repertoire was sequenced with immunoSEQ multiplex PCR; TCRdb's copy has only in-frame clones and lacks some. The table records around 370,000 clones, roughly 90% of them present only once. Sample: peripheral blood. These receptors were obtained from a woman in her 70s with COVID-19, enrolled during active disease.

The chain carries TRBV9 and TRBJ1-6; tentatively, D is TRBD1 (6 bases). V lost 5 bases and J 6 bases, leaving 12 bases between the germline ends. Germline CDR1 SGDLS, CDR2 YYNGEE. This CDR3 spans 14 amino acids. The CDR3, as DNA: TGTGCCAGCAGTGGGGGCGGACCTAATTCACCCCTCCACTTT. This encodes CASSGGGPNSPLHF.

The V and J genes are TRBV5-1 and TRBJ1-1, with D perhaps matching TRBD1 (5 bases). V was clipped by 0 bases and J by 4 bases, with 13 bases between them. Germline V gives CDR1 SGHRS, CDR2 YFSETQ. The CDR3 loop spans 15 amino acids. The CDR3: CASSLGQTIGTEAFF. The DNA for the CDR3 is TGCGCCAGCAGCTTGGGACAGACAATCGGCACTGAAGCTTTCTTT.

This chain links TRBV18 with TRBJ2-1; tentatively, D is TRBD1 (5 bases). Trimming took off 5 bases at V and 5 bases at J, with 7 bases between the two ends. This CDR3 region has 12 residues. Germline V CDR1 and CDR2: KGHSH, LQKENI. The DNA of the CDR3 is TGTGCCAGCTCAGACAGCAACAATGAGCAGTTCTTC. This codes for CASSDSNNEQFF.

The chain recombines TRBV7-2 with TRBJ2-3, with D possibly being TRBD1 (5 bases). Looked up from germline, CDR1 is SGHTA and CDR2 is FQGNSA. The CDR3 extends over 19 amino acids. Trimming shortened V by 2 bases and J by 4 bases, and 25 bases separated the two germline ends. The CDR3 loop reads CASSLRPGQAGQGADTQYF. In DNA form, the CDR3 reads TGTGCCAGCAGCTTACGGCCCGGGCAGGCAGGGCAGGGCGCAGATACGCAGTATTTT. The complete variable domain, with remaining parts taken from reference TRBV7-2 and TRBJ2-3, reads GAGVSQSPSNKVTEKGKDVELRCDPISGHTALYWYRQSLGQGLEFLIYFQGNSAPDKSGLPSDRFSAERTGGSVSTLTIQRTQQEDSAVYLCASSLRPGQAGQGADTQYFGPGTRLTVL.

V is TRBV28 and J is TRBJ1-1, with D hard to call. CDR1 and CDR2 (germline): MDHEN, SYDVKM. Trimming left V 3 bases short and J 11 bases short, with 10 bases between. This CDR3 has 11 amino acids. As DNA, the CDR3 is TGTGCCAGCAGTTTTGCCCTCAGGGCTTTCTTT. Translating gives CASSFALRAFF.

CDR3 residues: CASSILGRNQPQHF. In DNA form, the CDR3 reads TGTGCCAGTAGTATACTAGGGAGGAATCAGCCCCAGCATTTT. This chain uses TRBV19 with TRBJ1-5, with D uncertain. This CDR3 has 14 amino acids. Looked up from germline, CDR1 is LNHDA and CDR2 is SQIVND (reference sequence). Trimming pared 2 bases from V and 4 bases from J, leaving 9 bases between.

The rearrangement uses TRBV6-2 or TRBV6-3 and TRBJ1-1; D gene ambiguous. Trimming stripped 0 bases from V and 1 base from J, with 12 bases between. The germline V gene has CDR1 MNHEY and CDR2 SVGEGT. The CDR3 runs 16 residues. The CDR3 reads CASSYSSGKGNTEAFF. The CDR3 region has the DNA TGTGCCAGCAGTTACTCGAGCGGGAAAGGGAACACTGAAGCTTTCTTT.

This CDR3 is CASSRAGTGVNTEAFF. Written as DNA, the CDR3 is TGTGCCAGTAGCCGAGCCGGGACAGGGGTGAACACTGAAGCTTTCTTT. J is TRBJ1-1 and V is TRBV19; 10 nucleotides agree with TRBD1. V lost 6 bases, J lost 0 bases, and 7 bases stayed unmatched. CDR3 length: 16 residues. The germline V gene has CDR1 LNHDA and CDR2 SQIVND (reference sequence).